This T cell receptor beta chain comes out of a study of post-analysis software for immune sequencing data. Study information: Courses of disease covered relapsing-remitting, secondary progressive and progressive-relapsing multiple sclerosis. Overall study findings and caveats: Roughly five TRBV segments appeared more often in patients than in controls, and TRBV5-6, TRBV5-1 and TRBV20-1 were among these. Same-batch samples co-clustered strongly by F measure.

The TCR beta cDNA libraries carried unique molecular identifiers. TCRdb re-derived calls from the PCR reads in MiXCR, one entry per CDR3 protein. The table lists around 700,000 distinct CDR3 sequences, 55% to 60% of them singletons, with around 11% in the top ten. Germline CDR1 and CDR2: SGDLS and YYNGEE. CDR3 length: 14 residues. V dropped 0 bases and J dropped 9 bases, with 13 bases sitting between them. For this clonotype: Its cognate antigen is unknown.

The chain is built from TRBV9 and TRBJ2-1; TRBD1 might be the D (7 bases). The material sequenced was blood. The clonotype originates from a girl aged 2-10 years with multiple sclerosis. The CDR3 bases are TGTGCCAGCAGCGTAGGTGGAGGGGGCTTTGAGCAGTTCTTC. Its protein product is CASSVGGGGFEQFF.